The 19 T cell receptor beta chains below were found in one sample sequenced in a study of T cell responses to AZD1222 COVID-19 vaccine. TCRdb keeps only in-frame clones here, not all; method: immunoSEQ multiplex PCR. The data show roughly 160,000 clones, over 75% seen once. Material: peripheral blood, obtained 28 days after the second AZD1222 dose. The receptor set was obtained from an adult who received the AZD1222 COVID-19 vaccine.

V gene TRBV12-3 or TRBV12-4 combines with J gene TRBJ1-5; 7 nucleotides line up with TRBD1. The ends lost 7 bases at V and 4 bases at J; junction bases unmatched: 4. CDR3 length equals 13 residues. CDR3 sequence reads: CASMGQRNQPQHF. CDR3 sequence (DNA): TGTGCCAGCATGGGACAGCGAAATCAGCCCCAGCATTTT.

The chain couples TRBV3-1 (or the pseudogene TRBV3-2) to TRBJ1-2; 10 bases map to TRBD1. V shed 5 bases and J 8 bases; nucleotides not matched to a gene: 8. The CDR3 has 14 amino acids. Germline loops: CDR1 LGHDT, CDR2 YNNKEL (reference sequence). CDR3: CASSKGTGDFGYTF. The CDR3 DNA reads TGTGCCAGCAGCAAAGGGACAGGGGATTTCGGCTACACCTTC.

The chain joins TRBV6-4 to TRBJ1-4; D is unclear. The CDR3 consists of 13 residues. The germline V gene encodes CDR1 MRHNA and CDR2 SNTAGT. V was trimmed by 7 bases and J by 5 bases, leaving 11 bases between them. This CDR3 reads CASIESRNEKLFF. In DNA, the CDR3 is TGTGCCAGCATCGAGAGTAGAAATGAAAAACTGTTTTTT.

The V and J genes are TRBV3-1 (or the pseudogene TRBV3-2) and TRBJ2-1; D not resolved. Trimming pared 2 bases from V and 5 bases from J, leaving 13 bases between. This CDR3 is 15 amino acids long. The germline gives CDR1 LGHDT, CDR2 YNNKEL (reference sequence). The CDR3 DNA is TGTGCCAGCAGCCAACCTGCCACCGGTGACAATGAGCAGTTCTTC. Encoded protein: CASSQPATGDNEQFF.

The V gene is TRBV2, the J gene TRBJ1-2; tentatively, D is TRBD1 (5 bases). This CDR3 has 13 residues. V was pared by 4 bases and J by 4 bases, with 10 bases between. Per the germline V gene, CDR1 is SNHLY and CDR2 is FYNNEI. CDR3 coding DNA: TGTGCCAGCAGTGGACAGCAAGTCTATGGCTACACCTTC. It specifies CASSGQQVYGYTF. The full variable domain, with the rest looked up from reference TRBV2 and TRBJ1-2, is EPEVTQTPSHQVTQMGQEVILRCVPISNHLYFYWYRQILGQKVEFLVSFYNNEISEKSEIFDDQFSVERPDGSNFTLKIRSTKLEDSAMYFCASSGQQVYGYTFGSGTRLTVV.

Only a few counts were recorded for this clone. V and J are TRBV11-2 and TRBJ1-3; D is undetermined. Trimming took 1 base from V and 0 from J, leaving 10 bases between them. Germline lookup yields CDR1 SGHAT and CDR2 FQNNGV. The CDR3 is 16 amino acids. DNA for the CDR3: TGTGCCAGCAGCTTAGGGCCGATTACCTCTGGAAACACCATATATTTT. As protein: CASSLGPITSGNTIYF.

The chain joins TRBV6-5 to TRBJ2-3; D call uncertain. The length of the CDR3 is 13 residues. Germline lookup yields CDR1 MNHEY and CDR2 SVGAGI. V was shortened by 10 bases and J by 0 bases, with 11 bases between the two germline ends. CDR3 sequence (DNA): TGTGCCACCTCGGGCGATAGCACAGATACGCAGTATTTT. Translated: CATSGDSTDTQYF.

The CDR3 protein is CASSDFRSYEQYF. The CDR3 DNA reads as TGTGCCAGCAGTGATTTTAGGTCCTACGAGCAGTACTTC. The chain has TRBV27 and TRBJ2-7; no clear D. CDR1 and CDR2 from the germline V gene are MNHEY and SMNVEV (reference sequence). Between the trimmed V and J ends, which lost 5 bases and 1 base, there was a span of 9 bases. The CDR3 is 13 amino acids.

The gene calls are TRBV12-3 or TRBV12-4 and TRBJ1-5; D gene unclear. The V and J ends lost 1 base and 6 bases respectively, with 7 bases between them. The CDR3 consists of 13 residues. The CDR3 protein is CASSLGGIQPQHF. In DNA form, the CDR3 reads TGTGCCAGCAGTTTAGGAGGGATTCAGCCCCAGCATTTT.

The chain carries TRBV4-3 and TRBJ1-1; D gene ambiguous. This CDR3 has 13 amino acids. V was shortened by 3 bases and J by 11 bases, with 16 bases between the two germline ends. Germline lookup yields CDR1 LGHNA and CDR2 YSLEER. In DNA form, the CDR3 reads TGCGCCAGCAGCCAGTCAGGACCTGGAGGGGCTTTCTTT. It encodes CASSQSGPGGAFF.

The V and J genes are TRBV7-9 and TRBJ1-5, with unresolved D. Trimming removed 5 bases at V and 0 bases at J, with 8 bases between. Germline V gene sequence: CDR1 SEHNR, CDR2 FQNEAQ (reference sequence). The CDR3 contains 14 residues. CDR3 in DNA: TGTGCCAGCAGCGGGTCCCTTAGCAATCAGCCCCAGCATTTT. Translated, it gives CASSGSLSNQPQHF.

A single count supports this clone. The chain combines TRBV6-2 or TRBV6-3 with TRBJ1-5, with a weak D call TRBD1 (6 bases). From germline, CDR1 is MNHEY and CDR2 SVGEGT. This CDR3 comprises 14 residues. With 5 bases removed from V and 4 bases from J, the gap between germline ends came to 12 bases. CDR3 in DNA: TGTGCCAGCAGTGACAGGCACCCGAATCAGCCCCAGCATTTT. It specifies CASSDRHPNQPQHF.

J is TRBJ1-4 and V is TRBV6-5; perhaps TRBD1 as D (5 bases). V was pared by 5 bases and J by 8 bases, with 15 bases between. The CDR3 covers 14 residues. Germline lookup yields CDR1 MNHEY and CDR2 SVGAGI. The DNA for the CDR3 is TGTGCCAGCAGTCCAAACAGGATTGACGAAAAACTGTTTTTT. Encoded protein: CASSPNRIDEKLFF.

The rearrangement links TRBV29-1 to TRBJ2-7; D gene unclear. The CDR3 runs 13 residues. The germline V gene has CDR1 SQVTM and CDR2 ANQGSEA. V was pared by 7 bases and J by 1 base, with 14 bases between. The CDR3 bases are TGCAGCGCCGTCCCAACAGATTCCTACGAGCAGTACTTC. This translates into CSAVPTDSYEQYF.

Only a few counts were recorded for this clone. The chain employs TRBV7-9 and TRBJ1-4; weak D call: TRBD1 (5 bases). The CDR3 totals 16 residues. Germline CDR1 and CDR2: SEHNR and FQNEAQ (reference sequence). The V end lost 2 bases, the J end lost 5 bases, and 15 bases lay between the germline ends. CDR3 in DNA: TGTGCCAGCAGCTTAAAGGAGGGGCCGAAAAATGAAAAACTGTTTTTT. It codes for CASSLKEGPKNEKLFF.

The chain links TRBV30 to TRBJ1-2; D is unclear. Trimming shortened V by 6 bases and J by 6 bases, and 14 bases separated the two germline ends. Germline V gene sequence: CDR1 GTSNPN, CDR2 SVGIG (reference sequence). The CDR3 contains 12 residues. CDR3 nucleotide sequence: TGTGCCTGCGGGAGGGAGAGTCATGGCTACACCTTC. Its translation is CACGRESHGYTF.

The chain has TRBV6-5 and TRBJ1-6; the D is unclear. Germline CDR1 and CDR2: MNHEY and SVGAGI. The CDR3 has 14 residues. Trimming removed 6 bases from V and 7 bases from J, with 13 bases in between. The CDR3 DNA reads as TGTGCCAGCAGGAACAGTGCAAGAAATTCACCCCTCCACTTT. It codes for CASRNSARNSPLHF.

The chain has TRBV29-1 and TRBJ1-2; the D gene is possibly TRBD1 (5 bases). Germline CDR1 and CDR2: SQVTM and ANQGSEA. This CDR3 has 11 amino acids. Trimming took 4 bases from V and 6 from J, leaving 9 bases between them. In nucleotides, the CDR3 is TGCAGCGTTGGGAAAGGGGATGGCTACACCTTC. It encodes CSVGKGDGYTF.

The V and J genes are TRBV6-5 and TRBJ1-1; D possibly corresponds to TRBD1 (6 bases). The CDR3 is made up of 14 amino acids. Trimming left V 2 bases short and J 3 bases short, with 10 bases between. Germline CDR1 is MNHEY and CDR2 is SVGAGI. CDR3 residues: CASSYGAGDTEAFF. The CDR3 DNA reads TGTGCCAGCAGTTACGGAGCAGGGGACACTGAAGCTTTCTTT.